Reported below is one TCR beta chain. The antigen is undetermined. This entry comes from a study of post-analysis software for immune sequencing data. Whole-study findings and limits: There were five or six TRBV segments more frequent in patients than controls, and TRBV5-6, TRBV5-1 and TRBV20-1 were among them.

The junction had 5 bases not matched to a gene; V was cut back by 5 bases and J by 2 bases. Germline V gene lookup returns CDR1 DFQATT and CDR2 SNEGSKA (reference sequence). There are 13 residues in the CDR3. The TCR beta cDNA libraries contained unique molecular identifiers. Between about 1 and 10 million T cells gave rise to hundreds of thousands of cDNA molecules. TCRdb fed the PCR reads into MiXCR, producing one record per CDR3 protein. The sample lists 750,000 to 950,000 distinct CDR3 sequences, 53% occurring once. This TCR derives from a girl under 18 with multiple sclerosis. The sample taken for sequencing was blood. The chain recombines TRBV20-1 with TRBJ2-5; TRBD1 agrees at 7 bases. CDR3 loop: CSAYRGNQETQYF. The CDR3 DNA follows: TGCAGTGCTTACAGGGGAAATCAAGAGACCCAGTACTTC.